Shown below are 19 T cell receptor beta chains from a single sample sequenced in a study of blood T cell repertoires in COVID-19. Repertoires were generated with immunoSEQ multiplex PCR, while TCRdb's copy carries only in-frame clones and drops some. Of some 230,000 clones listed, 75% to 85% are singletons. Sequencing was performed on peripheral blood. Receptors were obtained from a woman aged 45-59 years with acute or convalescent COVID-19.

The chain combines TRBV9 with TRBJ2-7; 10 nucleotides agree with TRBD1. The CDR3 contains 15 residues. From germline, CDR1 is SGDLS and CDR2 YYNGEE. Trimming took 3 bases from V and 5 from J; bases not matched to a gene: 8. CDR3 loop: CASSAPGTGVNEQYF. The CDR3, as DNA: TGTGCCAGCAGCGCCCCCGGGACAGGGGTTAACGAGCAGTACTTC.

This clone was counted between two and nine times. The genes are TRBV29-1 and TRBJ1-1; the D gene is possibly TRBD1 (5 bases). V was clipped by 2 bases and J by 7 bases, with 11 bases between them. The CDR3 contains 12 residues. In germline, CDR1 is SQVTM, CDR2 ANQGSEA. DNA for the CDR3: TGCAGCGTTGAACCCGACAGCAGTGAAGCTTTCTTT. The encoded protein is CSVEPDSSEAFF. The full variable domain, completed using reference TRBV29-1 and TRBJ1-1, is SAVISQKPSRDICQRGTSLTIQCQVDSQVTMMFWYRQQPGQSLTLIATANQGSEATYESGFVIDKFPISRPNLTFSTLTVSNMSPEDSSIYLCSVEPDSSEAFFGQGTRLTVV.

This CDR3 reads CASSDSGGARETQYF. CDR3 sequence (DNA): TGTGCCAGCAGCGATAGCGGGGGGGCCAGAGAGACCCAGTACTTC. The chain couples TRBV11-1 to TRBJ2-5; 11 bases align to TRBD2. The CDR3 sequence is 15 residues long. V dropped 5 bases and J dropped 4; count of bases not matched to a gene: 6. Germline V gives CDR1 SGHAT, CDR2 FQDESV (reference sequence).

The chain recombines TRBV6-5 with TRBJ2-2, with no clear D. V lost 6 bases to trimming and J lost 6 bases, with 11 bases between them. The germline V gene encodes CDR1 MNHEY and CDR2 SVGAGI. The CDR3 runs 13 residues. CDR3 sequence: CASSPFTAGELFF. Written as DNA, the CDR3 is TGTGCCAGCAGCCCGTTCACGGCCGGGGAGCTGTTTTTT.

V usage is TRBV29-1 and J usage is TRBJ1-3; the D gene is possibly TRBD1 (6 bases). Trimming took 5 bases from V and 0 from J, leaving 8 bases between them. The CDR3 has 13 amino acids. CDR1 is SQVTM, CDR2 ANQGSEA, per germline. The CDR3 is CSVRGNSGNTIYF. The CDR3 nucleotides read TGCAGCGTTAGGGGGAACTCTGGAAACACCATATATTTT.

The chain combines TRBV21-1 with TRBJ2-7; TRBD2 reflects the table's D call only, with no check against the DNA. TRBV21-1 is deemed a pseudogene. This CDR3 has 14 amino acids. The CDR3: CASSKVGGSYEQYF. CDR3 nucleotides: TGTGCCAGCAGCAAAGTCGGCGGTTCCTACGAGCAGTACTTC.

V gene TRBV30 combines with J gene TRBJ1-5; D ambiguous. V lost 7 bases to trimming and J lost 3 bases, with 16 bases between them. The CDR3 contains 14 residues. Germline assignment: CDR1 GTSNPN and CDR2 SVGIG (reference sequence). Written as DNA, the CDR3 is TGTGCCTCGGCCGGAGGGATAGACAATCAGCCCCAGCATTTT. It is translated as CASAGGIDNQPQHF.

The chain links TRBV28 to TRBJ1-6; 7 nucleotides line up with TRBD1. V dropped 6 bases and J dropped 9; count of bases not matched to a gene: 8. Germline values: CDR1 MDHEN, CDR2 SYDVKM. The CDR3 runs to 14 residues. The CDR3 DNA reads TGTGCCAGCAGACAAGGACAGGTCGGTTCACCCCTCCACTTT. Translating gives CASRQGQVGSPLHF.

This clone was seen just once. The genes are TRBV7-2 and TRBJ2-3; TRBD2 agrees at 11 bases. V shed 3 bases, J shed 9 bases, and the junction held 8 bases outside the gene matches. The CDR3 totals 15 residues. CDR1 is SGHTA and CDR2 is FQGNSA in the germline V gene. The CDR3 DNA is TGTGCCAGCAGCTTGCAAACTAGCGGGAGTCCGACGCAGTATTTT. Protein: CASSLQTSGSPTQYF. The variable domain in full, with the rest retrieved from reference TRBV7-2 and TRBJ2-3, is GAGVSQSPSNKVTEKGKDVELRCDPISGHTALYWYRQSLGQGLEFLIYFQGNSAPDKSGLPSDRFSAERTGGSVSTLTIQRTQQEDSAVYLCASSLQTSGSPTQYFGPGTRLTVL.

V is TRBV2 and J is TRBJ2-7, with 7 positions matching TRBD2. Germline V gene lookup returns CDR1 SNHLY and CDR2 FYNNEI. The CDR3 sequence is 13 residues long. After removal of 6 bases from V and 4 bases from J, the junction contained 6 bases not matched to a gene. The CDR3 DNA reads TGTGCCAGCAGCCTAGAGGGAGGGTACGAGCAGTACTTC. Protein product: CASSLEGGYEQYF.

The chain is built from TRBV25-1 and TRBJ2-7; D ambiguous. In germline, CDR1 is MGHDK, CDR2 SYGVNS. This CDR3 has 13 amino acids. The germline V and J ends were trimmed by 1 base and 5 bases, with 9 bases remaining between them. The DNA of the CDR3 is TGTGCCAGCAGTGAATCGGTTAGTAACGAGCAGTACTTC. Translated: CASSESVSNEQYF.

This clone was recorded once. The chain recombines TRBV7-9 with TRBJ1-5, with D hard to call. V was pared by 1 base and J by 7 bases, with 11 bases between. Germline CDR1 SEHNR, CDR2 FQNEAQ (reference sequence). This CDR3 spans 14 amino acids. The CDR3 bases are TGTGCCAGCAGCTTAGGATTGCAGGCCCAGCCCCAGCATTTT. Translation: CASSLGLQAQPQHF.

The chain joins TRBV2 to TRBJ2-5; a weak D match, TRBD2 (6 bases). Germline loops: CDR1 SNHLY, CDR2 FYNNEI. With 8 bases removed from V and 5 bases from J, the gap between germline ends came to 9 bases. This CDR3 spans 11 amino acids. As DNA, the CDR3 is TGTGCCAGCTCTGGAGGGGAGACCCAGTACTTC. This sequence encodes CASSGGETQYF.

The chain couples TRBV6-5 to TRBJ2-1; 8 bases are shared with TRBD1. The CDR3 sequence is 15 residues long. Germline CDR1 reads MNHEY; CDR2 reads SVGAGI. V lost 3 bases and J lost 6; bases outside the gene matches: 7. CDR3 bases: TGTGCCAGCAGTTATTTAGGACAGGGCTTCAATGAGCAGTTCTTC. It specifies CASSYLGQGFNEQFF.

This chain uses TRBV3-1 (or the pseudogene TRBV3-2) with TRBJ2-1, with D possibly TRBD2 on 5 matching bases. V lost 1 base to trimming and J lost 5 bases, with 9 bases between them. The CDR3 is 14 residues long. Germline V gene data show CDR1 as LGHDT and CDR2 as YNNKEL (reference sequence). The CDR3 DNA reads TGTGCCAGCAGCCAAGCCGGGGATAACAATGAGCAGTTCTTC. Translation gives CASSQAGDNNEQFF.

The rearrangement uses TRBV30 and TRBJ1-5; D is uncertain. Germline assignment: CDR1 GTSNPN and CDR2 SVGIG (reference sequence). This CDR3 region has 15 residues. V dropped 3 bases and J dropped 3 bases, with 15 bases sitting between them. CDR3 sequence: CAWRAVQANNQPQHF. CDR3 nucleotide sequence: TGTGCCTGGAGGGCCGTCCAGGCCAACAATCAGCCCCAGCATTTT.

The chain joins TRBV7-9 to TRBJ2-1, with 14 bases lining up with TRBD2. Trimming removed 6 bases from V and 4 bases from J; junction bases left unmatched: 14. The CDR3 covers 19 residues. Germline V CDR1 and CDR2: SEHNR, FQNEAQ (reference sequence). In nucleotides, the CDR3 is TGTGCCAGCAGTCCCACCGGGACTAGCGGGAGTAGTAGGTACAATGAGCAGTTCTTC. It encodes CASSPTGTSGSSRYNEQFF.

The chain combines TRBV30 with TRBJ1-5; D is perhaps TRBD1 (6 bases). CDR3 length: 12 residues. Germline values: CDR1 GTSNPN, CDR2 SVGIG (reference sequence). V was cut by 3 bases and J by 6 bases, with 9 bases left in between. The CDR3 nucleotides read TGTGCCTGGAGCAGGGGTGGTCAGCCCCAGCATTTT. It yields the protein CAWSRGGQPQHF.

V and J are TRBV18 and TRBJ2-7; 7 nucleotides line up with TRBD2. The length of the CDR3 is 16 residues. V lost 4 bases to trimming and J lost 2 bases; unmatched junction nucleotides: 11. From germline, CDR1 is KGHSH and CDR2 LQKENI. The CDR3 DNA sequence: TGTGCCAGCTCACTGAGTCTAGCGGATTTCGCCTACGAGCAGTACTTC. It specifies CASSLSLADFAYEQYF.